A selection of T cell receptor beta chains follows, all from one sample in a study of T cells in localized non-small cell lung cancer. The table came from immunoSEQ multiplex PCR; TCRdb's copy has only in-frame clones and leaves some out. The sample shows some 37,000 clones, 80% to 90% of them seen only once. Sequencing was performed on peripheral blood, taken before any cancer treatment. All receptors derive from a woman aged 35-75 years with stage I lung adenocarcinoma. CDR3s include the opening cysteine and the closing phenylalanine or tryptophan. The D gene is left open where the match is weak. Clone size is given for some rows only: seen once, a few or many times, or a class if the clone is expanded.

CDR3nt	CDR3aa	v_gene	d_gene	j_gene	abundance
TGTGCCAGCAGCTTATCTGGGGGCACAGATACGCAGTATTTT	CASSLSGGTDTQYF	TRBV7-2	.	TRBJ2-3	.
TGTGCCAGTAGTGAAGATTGGACAGGGCGAGACCAAGAGACCCAGTACTTC	CASSEDWTGRDQETQYF	TRBV19	TRBD1	TRBJ2-5	.
TGCGCCAGCAGCCAATGGACAGGGCCTTTTGAAAAACTGTTTTTT	CASSQWTGPFEKLFF	TRBV4-1	TRBD1	TRBJ1-4	.
TGCAGCGTCGCTAGGATCCGGGCCACCACAGAGACCCAGTACTTC	CSVARIRATTETQYF	TRBV29-1	.	TRBJ2-5	.
TGTGCCAGCAGCGTAGATGAAGGACAGGGCTGGGATACGCAGTATTTT	CASSVDEGQGWDTQYF	TRBV9	TRBD1	TRBJ2-3	.
TGTGCCAGCAGCTTAGGGGCGGGAGGCGGCACAGATACGCAGTATTTT	CASSLGAGGGTDTQYF	TRBV11-1	TRBD2	TRBJ2-3	once
TGTGCCAGCAGCCTCCGGGACTTCTATGGCTACACCTTC	CASSLRDFYGYTF	TRBV7-9	.	TRBJ1-2	.
TGTGCCAGCAGCCCCACCTCGGTCGGACGTTTAGGGTTTGACATTCAGTACTTC	CASSPTSVGRLGFDIQYF	TRBV28	.	TRBJ2-4	.
TGTGCCACCGGACAGGGGTGGTGGACTGAAGCTTTCTTT	CATGQGWWTEAFF	TRBV7-2	TRBD1	TRBJ1-1	.
TGTGCTAGTGGTTTGCAGGGACTGAACAATGAGCAGTTCTTC	CASGLQGLNNEQFF	TRBV12-5	.	TRBJ2-1	once
TGTGCCAGTAGTCCCTTAGGACAGGGAAATCAGCCCCAGCATTTT	CASSPLGQGNQPQHF	TRBV19	TRBD1	TRBJ1-5	.
TGCGCCAGCAGCCAAGATCCTGTAACCGGGACACTTGCAACTAATGAAAAACTGTTTTTT	CASSQDPVTGTLATNEKLFF	TRBV4-1	.	TRBJ1-4	.
TGTGCCAGTATGAAGCGGGGTTACAATGAGCAGTTCTTC	CASMKRGYNEQFF	TRBV19	TRBD2	TRBJ2-1	.
TGTGCCAGCAGCCCGTATTTGGGTCGGAATGAGATGTTTTTT	CASSPYLGRNEMFF	TRBV7-6	.	TRBJ2-2	.
TGTGCCAGCAGCCCGGACAGGGGTACTGCTTTCTTT	CASSPDRGTAFF	TRBV11-1	TRBD1	TRBJ1-1	.
TGTGCCAGCAGCCAAAAACTAGCGGGAGGGCCCTCAGATACGCAGTATTTT	CASSQKLAGGPSDTQYF	TRBV4-2	TRBD2	TRBJ2-3	.
TGTGCCAGCAGCTTTAGCGGGAATAGGTATTTT	CASSFSGNRYF	TRBV7-2	TRBD2	TRBJ2-3	.
TGTGCCAGCAGCCAAGTTGAGGGTTATGCAGATACGCAGTATTTT	CASSQVEGYADTQYF	TRBV14	.	TRBJ2-3	.
TGTGCCAGCAGTCGCACCGGGACAGGGGGCGACTATGGCTACACCTTC	CASSRTGTGGDYGYTF	TRBV6-6	TRBD1	TRBJ1-2	.
TGTGCCAGCTCCCCCCGGGGCGGAGGATACAATGAGCAGTTCTTC	CASSPRGGGYNEQFF	TRBV25-1	.	TRBJ2-1	few
TGTGCCAGCAGTTTAGGGCGGACCCTCGGGGGGGAGCAGTACTTC	CASSLGRTLGGEQYF	TRBV6-6	TRBD2	TRBJ2-7	.
TGCAGTGCTAGGAGGGATGAGCAGTTCTTC	CSARRDEQFF	TRBV20-1	.	TRBJ2-1	.
TGTGCCAGCAGGGGACTAGCGGGAAAGAGTGAGCAGTTCTTC	CASRGLAGKSEQFF	TRBV2	TRBD2	TRBJ2-1	.
TGTGCCAGCAGCAGTCCCTACAATGAGCAGTTCTTC	CASSSPYNEQFF	TRBV2	.	TRBJ2-1	few